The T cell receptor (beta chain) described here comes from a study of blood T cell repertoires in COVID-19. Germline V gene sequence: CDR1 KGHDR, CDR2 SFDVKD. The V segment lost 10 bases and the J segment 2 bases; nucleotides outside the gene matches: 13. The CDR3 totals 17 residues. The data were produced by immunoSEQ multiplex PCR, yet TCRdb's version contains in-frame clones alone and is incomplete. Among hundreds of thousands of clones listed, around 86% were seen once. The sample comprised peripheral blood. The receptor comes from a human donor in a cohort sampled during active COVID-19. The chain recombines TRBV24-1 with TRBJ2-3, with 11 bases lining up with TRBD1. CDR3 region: CATEGQGGLTLTDTQYF. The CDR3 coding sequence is TGTGCCACTGAGGGACAGGGGGGCCTAACCCTCACAGATACGCAGTATTTT.